This T cell receptor (beta chain) was recorded in a study of PD-1 blockade in classical Hodgkin lymphoma (TCRdb year 2020). Notes on the research overall: Nivolumab dosing was 3 mg/kg intravenously every 2 weeks, continuing until either disease progression or unacceptable toxicity. A peripheral blood immune signature of response to PD-1 blockade in classical Hodgkin lymphoma was defined using TCR beta sequencing and CyTOF. Study-wide findings and limitations: Lower diversity was seen in patients whose nivolumab began less than 1 year after ASCT, and these patients were left out of later analyses so that immune reconstitution would not confound the results. The study covered only a single clinical trial cohort, and the causes of the repertoire differences, possibly disease activity or prior therapy, were still not defined. By C4D1, a significant rise was seen in CD4+ TCR diversity but not in CD8+ TCR diversity (p=0.0027 vs p=0.16), and the rise was most apparent among complete responders (p=0.02). Baseline TCR diversity was reported as lower in newly diagnosed patients than in healthy donors, and lower still in relapsed/refractory patients. Among trial patients, those achieving complete response had baseline diversity similar to that of newly diagnosed patients, while diversity was significantly lower in partial responders and progressors.

Genomic DNA was extracted with the Qiagen DNeasy kit from unsorted PBMCs and from negatively selected CD4+ and CD8+ fractions. TCR beta CDR3 regions were amplified by immunoSEQ multiplex PCR using primers annealing to V and J segments. A synthetic immune receptor repertoire was used to minimize amplification bias, and remaining bias was computationally removed after sequencing. As for how the authors treated the data: Repertoire diversity was quantified as the Shannon entropy index using custom Python scripts. Unsorted, CD4+ and CD8+ repertoires were analyzed separately, except for combined analyses in which CD4+ and CD8+ sequences were merged in silico. A clone was considered expanded if an increase in frequency of at least 2-fold after treatment relative to C1D1 was found, and a pseudocount of 0.5 was applied to clones undetected at baseline. Singleton clones were defined as clones with 0 or 1 copy at C1D1, and non-singleton clones were defined as clones with 2 or more copies. By matching protein sequences in sorted samples from the same patient, clones expanded in unsorted samples were annotated as CD4+, CD8+ or unknown. Wilcoxon tests on paired samples were used to test diversity changes from C1D1 to C4D1. The table was pulled from immuneACCESS by TCRdb, which kept in-frame rearrangements only. Such tables lose some clones; where checked, under half of the loss comes from unresolved V genes, and the rest has no known cause. V and J calls and clone size follow that table, whereas D and trimming were derived from the DNA. In all, the sample holds more than 9,500 clones, and approximately 81% of those were seen once. Approximately 38% of the sample comes from the top ten.

Trimming takes 6 bases off V and 0 bases off J; junction bases not matched to a gene: 10. The CDR3, cysteine through phenylalanine, is 17 amino acids long. Here the CDR3 DNA is all that survives: 51 bases in frame from base 1. The germline V gene yields SQVTM for CDR1 and ANQGSEA for CDR2. This specimen's time point label, per the study, means: cycle 1 day 1 (C1D1), immediately before nivolumab initiation. Every trial patient had relapsed following autologous stem cell transplantation, and prior brentuximab vedotin exposure was what differed among cohorts A, B and C. Using a Miltenyi CD8+ T cell isolation kit, CD8+ T cells were purified from thawed PBMCs through magnetic negative selection. The trial cohort comprised some 60 patients with relapsed/refractory classical Hodgkin lymphoma whose best overall responses were complete response, partial response or progressive disease. Trial patients were treated with single-agent nivolumab in the multi-cohort phase II CheckMate 205 trial. An independent review committee assessed best overall response using the 2007 International Working Group response criteria. PBMCs from the trial were collected at three points: immediately before nivolumab initiation (C1D1), and during therapy at cycle 2 day 1 and cycle 4 day 1. After peripheral blood was drawn into 8 mL Vacutainer Cell Preparation Tubes, PBMCs were isolated by centrifugation and then cryopreserved. Purified CD4+ and CD8+ fractions were prepared only for cases in which an additional PBMC sample was available. On LS columns in a quadroMACS separator, the magnetically labelled cells were depleted, and the flow-through was collected as the purified fraction.

In the case of this clone: The clone's antigen remains unknown. Within one base of it there is no much larger clone, and no base qualities were kept.

The input for sequencing was CD8+ T cells from blood, taken at baseline. The chain was built from TRBV29-1 and TRBJ2-1, and 11 junctional nucleotides match TRBD2. This receptor was taken from a human donor with classical Hodgkin lymphoma. The nucleotides are TGCAGCGTCCTGACTAGCGGGAATAGTGGCTCCTACAATGAGCAGTTCTTC. Its protein reads: CSVLTSGNSGSYNEQFF.